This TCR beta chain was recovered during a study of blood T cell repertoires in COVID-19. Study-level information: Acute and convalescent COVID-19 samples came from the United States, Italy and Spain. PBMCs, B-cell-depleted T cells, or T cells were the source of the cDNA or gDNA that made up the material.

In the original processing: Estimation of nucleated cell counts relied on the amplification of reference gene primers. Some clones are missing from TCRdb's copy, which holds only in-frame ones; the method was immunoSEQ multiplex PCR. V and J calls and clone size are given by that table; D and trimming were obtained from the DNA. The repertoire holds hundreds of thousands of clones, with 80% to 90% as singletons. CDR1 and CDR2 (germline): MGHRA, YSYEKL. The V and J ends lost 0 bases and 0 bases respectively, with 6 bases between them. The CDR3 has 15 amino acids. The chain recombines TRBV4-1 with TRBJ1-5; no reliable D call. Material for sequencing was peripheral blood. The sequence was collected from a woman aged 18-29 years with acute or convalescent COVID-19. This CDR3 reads CASSQEFNSNQPQHF. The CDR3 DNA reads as TGCGCCAGCAGCCAAGAGTTTAATAGCAATCAGCCCCAGCATTTT.